This record looks at one T cell receptor (beta chain) sequence and its context. The data stem from a study of blood T cell repertoires in COVID-19. Study summary: The study drew acute and convalescent COVID-19 samples from the United States, Italy and Spain.

Clones were sequenced by immunoSEQ multiplex PCR, and TCRdb holds only the in-frame ones, with some missing. The repertoire holds 310,000 or so clones, with roughly 87% as singletons. Grouping used clinical history reported by participants in a survey and questionnaire. Germline V gives CDR1 SGDLS, CDR2 YYNGEE. V gave up 0 bases and J gave up 4 bases, with 8 bases separating them. The CDR3 runs to 14 residues. The gene calls are TRBV9 and TRBJ1-5; maybe TRBD1 (6 bases). This clonotype was obtained from a woman under 30 who had recovered from COVID-19. The sample was PBMCs or T cells enriched from blood (not recorded which). DNA for the CDR3: TGTGCCAGCAGCGTAGGCACAGGGAATCAGCCCCAGCATTTT. It translates to CASSVGTGNQPQHF.